The 9 T cell receptor beta chains below were found in one sample sequenced in a study of human T cells and chemical hapten exposure. The time point was: patch test 3, about 24 weeks after DPC sensitization. Treatment of the sample: therapeutic diphenylcyclopropenone sensitization with weekly scalp DPC. TCRdb called the RACE reads again in MiXCR, with one record for every CDR3 protein. The table has about 190,000 distinct CDR3 sequences, around 25% seen once. This sample comprised whole blood, obtained in connection with sensitization to the hapten diphenylcyclopropenone (DPC). The receptors derive from a woman in her forties with alopecia areata. Some clones in this sample may be carry-over from other donors' samples.

A few counts support this clonotype. This chain uses TRBV28 with TRBJ1-5, with D maybe TRBD1 (6 bases). The CDR3 has 18 amino acids. Germline-derived CDR1 and CDR2 are MDHEN and SYDVKM. With 0 bases removed from V and 4 bases from J, the gap between germline ends came to 19 bases. The CDR3 sequence: CASSLWGLGGGGNQPQHF. The DNA for the CDR3 is TGTGCCAGCAGTTTATGGGGACTCGGGGGCGGGGGGAATCAGCCCCAGCATTTT.

The chain links TRBV15 to TRBJ2-1, with TRBD2 matching 7 bases. V dropped 1 base and J dropped 12; count of bases not matched to a gene: 9. From germline, CDR1 is LNHNV and CDR2 YYDKDF (reference sequence). There are 14 residues in the CDR3. The CDR3 spells CATSRARLAGGQFF. CDR3 nucleotide sequence: TGTGCCACCAGCAGAGCCCGACTAGCCGGGGGGCAGTTCTTC.

This clonotype came up a few times. The chain combines TRBV12-3 or TRBV12-4 with TRBJ2-1; tentative D call: TRBD2 (6 bases). The CDR3 is made up of 13 amino acids. Deletions cut 6 bases from V and 4 bases from J, with 10 bases between. The CDR3 sequence: CASRGGRYNEQFF. CDR3 DNA: TGTGCCAGCAGGGGAGGAAGGTACAATGAGCAGTTCTTC.

This clonotype was recorded once. This chain connects TRBV29-1 to TRBJ2-1; D remains unclear. Per the germline V gene, CDR1 is SQVTM and CDR2 is ANQGSEA. V shed 7 bases and J shed 0 bases, with 19 bases lying between them. The CDR3 covers 16 residues. The CDR3: CSGLLPTSSSYNEQFF. The CDR3 bases are TGCAGCGGGCTTTTGCCCACAAGCAGCTCCTACAATGAGCAGTTCTTC.

This clonotype was counted a few times. The chain is built from TRBV9 and TRBJ2-1, with 7 bases matching TRBD1. This CDR3 is built from 15 residues. J was trimmed by 5 bases and V by 0 bases; bases with no gene match: 5. The germline gives CDR1 SGDLS, CDR2 YYNGEE. The CDR3 region is CASSVAGTEHNEQFF. The CDR3 DNA reads as TGTGCCAGCAGCGTAGCGGGGACAGAACACAATGAGCAGTTCTTC. Full variable domain (outside the CDR3, taken from reference TRBV9 and TRBJ2-1): DSGVTQTPKHLITATGQRVTLRCSPRSGDLSVYWYQQSLDQGLQFLIQYYNGEERAKGNILERFSAQQFPDLHSELNLSSLELGDSALYFCASSVAGTEHNEQFFGPGTRLTVL.

This rearrangement joins TRBV5-5 to TRBJ1-1; 8 nucleotides line up with TRBD1. V gave up 4 bases and J gave up 11 bases; unmatched junction bases: 4. This CDR3 region has 11 residues. The germline gives CDR1 SGHKS, CDR2 YYEKEE (reference sequence). The CDR3 DNA reads TGTGCCAGCAGCCCGGACAGGGTGGCTTTCTTT. This encodes CASSPDRVAFF.

This rearrangement joins TRBV11-2 to TRBJ2-7; 8 bases align to TRBD1. J gave up 5 bases and V 5 bases, and 5 bases lay outside the gene matches. Germline CDR1 is SGHAT and CDR2 is FQNNGV. The CDR3 loop spans 13 amino acids. The CDR3 reads CASSPDRGHEQYF. CDR3 bases: TGTGCCAGCAGCCCCGACAGGGGTCACGAGCAGTACTTC.

In its sample, this clonotype was seen many times. The junction does not match germline at one end; this may be a read error. The chain is built from TRBV5-1 and TRBJ2-3, with D unresolved. In germline, CDR1 is SGHRS, CDR2 YFSETQ. The CDR3 has 13 amino acids. CDR3 sequence: CASSLAGTDTQYF. The DNA of the CDR3 is TGTGCCAGCAGCTTGGCCGGCACAGATACGCAGTATTTT.

The rearrangement uses TRBV15 and TRBJ2-3; 7 positions match TRBD2. Unmatched junction bases numbered 13, after V lost 0 bases and J lost 4 bases. Germline CDR1 reads LNHNV; CDR2 reads YYDKDF (reference sequence). The CDR3 contains 18 residues. The CDR3 sequence is CATSRDRSGRAPSDTQYF. The DNA for the CDR3 is TGTGCCACCAGCAGAGATCGAAGTGGGAGGGCCCCTTCAGATACGCAGTATTTT. The whole variable domain, filled in from reference TRBV15 and TRBJ2-3, reads DAMVIQNPRYQVTQFGKPVTLSCSQTLNHNVMYWYQQKSSQAPKLLFHYYDKDFNNEADTPDNFQSRRPNTSFCFLDIRSPGLGDTAMYLCATSRDRSGRAPSDTQYFGPGTRLTVL.